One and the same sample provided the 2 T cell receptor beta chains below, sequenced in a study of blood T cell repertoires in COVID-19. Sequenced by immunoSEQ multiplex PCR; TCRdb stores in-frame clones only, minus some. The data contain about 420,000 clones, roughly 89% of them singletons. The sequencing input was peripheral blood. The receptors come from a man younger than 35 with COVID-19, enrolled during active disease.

CDR3 in amino acids: CASSPGLYQETQYF. The CDR3 DNA reads TGTGCCAGTAGTCCGGGACTGTACCAAGAGACCCAGTACTTC. V and J are TRBV19 and TRBJ2-5; D is possibly TRBD2 (6 bases). Germline V gives CDR1 LNHDA, CDR2 SQIVND (reference sequence). Trimming took off 5 bases at V and 0 bases at J, with 10 bases between the two ends. The CDR3 is 14 residues long.

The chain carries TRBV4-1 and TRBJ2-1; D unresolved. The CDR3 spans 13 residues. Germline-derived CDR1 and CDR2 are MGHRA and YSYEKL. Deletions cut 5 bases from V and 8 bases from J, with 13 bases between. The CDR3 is CASSDLVFYEQFF. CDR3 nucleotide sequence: TGCGCCAGCAGCGACCTAGTTTTCTATGAGCAGTTCTTC.